These T cell receptor beta chains were read from a single sample in a study of T cells in Graves' hyperthyroidism and ophthalmopathy. TCRdb reprocessed the multiplex PCR reads with MiXCR, giving one entry per CDR3 protein. Among over 400,000 distinct CDR3 sequences listed, 14% to 15% were seen once. Specimen: blood. Receptor source: a man between 18 and 35 years old with Graves' ophthalmopathy. Both conserved end residues are part of each CDR3. A D gene is named only where the DNA matches it firmly. Clone size is not always given. Where it is, it says once, few, many or a class for expanded clones.

>TRBJ2-7|15|NA|NA|TRBV7-9
CASSLGGLGGYEQYF
TGTGCCAGCAGCTTAGGGGGGTTAGGGGGCTACGAGCAGTACTTC
>TRBJ1-2|12|NA|NA|TRBV9
CASSVMGAGYTF
TGTGCCAGCAGCGTAATGGGGGCTGGCTACACCTTC
>TRBJ2-7|15|TRBD1|many|TRBV28
CASSFARGSSYEQYF
TGTGCCAGCAGTTTCGCCAGGGGGTCCTCCTACGAGCAGTACTTC
>TRBJ2-1|15|NA|many|TRBV7-2
CASSLGRGFYNEQFF
TGTGCCAGCAGCTTAGGCAGGGGCTTCTACAATGAGCAGTTCTTC
>TRBJ2-3|13|NA|many|TRBV11-2
CASSLVGPDTQYF
TGTGCCAGCAGCTTAGTAGGGCCAGATACGCAGTATTTT
>TRBJ2-7|15|NA|many|TRBV20-1
CSARDVGREEYEQYF
TGCAGTGCTAGAGATGTTGGCAGGGAAGAATACGAGCAGTACTTC
>TRBJ1-2|15|NA|NA|TRBV6-2/TRBV6-3
CASSYLAGSNYGYTF
TGTGCCAGCAGTTACTTAGCAGGCTCTAACTATGGCTACACCTTC
>TRBJ2-4|17|NA|few|TRBV18
CASSPPSMGGTKNIQYF
TGTGCCAGCTCACCACCGAGTATGGGAGGAACCAAAAACATTCAGTACTTC
>TRBJ2-7|15|TRBD1|many|TRBV3-1
CASSPTMTGIDEQYF
TGTGCCAGCAGCCCTACCATGACAGGGATTGACGAGCAGTACTTC
>TRBJ1-1|14|NA|many|TRBV4-2
CASSQEDKNTEAFF
TGTGCCAGCAGCCAAGAGGACAAGAACACTGAAGCTTTCTTT
>TRBJ2-5|15|NA|NA|TRBV28
CASSLGGTSRETQYF
TGTGCCAGCAGTTTAGGAGGAACTTCTCGAGAGACCCAGTACTTC
>TRBJ2-3|15|NA|many|TRBV4-2
CASSPGGPDTDTQYF
TGTGCCAGCAGCCCGGGCGGGCCGGACACAGATACGCAGTATTTT
>TRBJ1-2|15|NA|few|TRBV14
CASSQDLGGNYGYTF
TGTGCCAGCAGCCAAGATCTCGGCGGCAACTATGGCTACACCTTC
>TRBJ2-7|14|TRBD1|many|TRBV18
CASSPEGTGGKQYF
TGTGCCAGCTCACCTGAGGGGACAGGGGGCAAGCAGTACTTC
>TRBJ1-5|16|NA|NA|TRBV6-1
CASSEGYRVGNQPQHF
TGTGCCAGCAGTGAAGGTTACAGGGTCGGCAATCAGCCCCAGCATTTT
>TRBJ2-3|16|TRBD2|many|TRBV7-3
CASSLLDAGGPRTQYF
TGTGCCAGCAGCTTACTCGACGCGGGAGGGCCGCGTACGCAGTATTTT
>TRBJ2-3|15|TRBD1|few|TRBV3-1
CASSQWTGALDTQYF
TGTGCCAGCAGTCAATGGACAGGGGCCTTAGATACGCAGTATTTT
>TRBJ2-1|14|TRBD2|many|TRBV20-1
CSAPTSGVYNEQFF
TGCAGTGCTCCGACTAGCGGGGTTTACAATGAGCAGTTCTTC
>TRBJ1-4|15|NA|once|TRBV5-4
CASSLDGGFNEKLFF
TGTGCCAGCAGCTTAGACGGGGGCTTTAATGAAAAACTGTTTTTT
>TRBJ2-5|14|TRBD2|NA|TRBV10-3
CAIRGLAGVETQYF
TGTGCCATCAGGGGACTAGCGGGGGTGGAGACCCAGTACTTC
>TRBJ2-1|16|NA|many|TRBV6-1
CASSPDLSGNYNEQFF
TGTGCCAGCAGTCCCGATCTGTCGGGCAACTACAATGAGCAGTTCTTC
>TRBJ2-4|14|NA|many|TRBV12-5
CASERRVAKNIQYF
TGTGCTAGTGAGAGGAGGGTAGCCAAAAACATTCAGTACTTC
>TRBJ2-1|14|NA|many|TRBV20-1
CSASFPGGVNEQFF
TGCAGTGCTAGTTTCCCCGGAGGGGTCAATGAGCAGTTCTTC
>TRBJ1-5|13|NA|NA|TRBV7-6
CASSSNRNQPQHF
TGTGCCAGCAGCTCAAACCGGAATCAGCCCCAGCATTTT
>TRBJ2-2|15|TRBD1|NA|TRBV20-1
CSAPRQGANTGELFF
TGCAGTGCTCCTAGACAGGGCGCGAACACCGGGGAGCTGTTTTTT
>TRBJ2-5|14|NA|many|TRBV30
CAWSGGGGQETQYF
TGTGCCTGGAGCGGGGGCGGGGGACAAGAGACCCAGTACTTC